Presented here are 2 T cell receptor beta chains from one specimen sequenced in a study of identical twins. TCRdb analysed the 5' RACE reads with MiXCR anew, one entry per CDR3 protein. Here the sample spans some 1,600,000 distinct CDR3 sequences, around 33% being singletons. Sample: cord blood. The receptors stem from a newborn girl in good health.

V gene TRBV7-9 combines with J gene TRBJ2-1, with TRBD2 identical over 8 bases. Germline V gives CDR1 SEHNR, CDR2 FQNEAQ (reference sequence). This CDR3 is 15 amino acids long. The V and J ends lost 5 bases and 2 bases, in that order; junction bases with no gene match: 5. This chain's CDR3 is CASSGAGLAYNEQFF. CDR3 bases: TGTGCCAGCAGCGGAGCGGGACTAGCCTACAATGAGCAGTTCTTC. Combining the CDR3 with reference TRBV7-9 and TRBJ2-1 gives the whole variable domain DTGVSQNPRHKITKRGQNVTFRCDPISEHNRLYWYRQTLGQGPEFLTYFQNEAQLEKSRLLSDRFSAERPKGSFSTLEIQRTEQGDSAMYLCASSGAGLAYNEQFFGPGTRLTVL.

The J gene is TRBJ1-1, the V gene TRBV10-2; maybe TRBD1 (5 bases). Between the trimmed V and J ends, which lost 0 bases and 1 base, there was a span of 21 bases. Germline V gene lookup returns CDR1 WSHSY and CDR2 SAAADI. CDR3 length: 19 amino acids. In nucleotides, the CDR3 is TGCGCCAGCAGTGAGTCGCTGTGGCGTCAGGACAAGGGGAACACTGAAGCTTTCTTT. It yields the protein CASSESLWRQDKGNTEAFF.